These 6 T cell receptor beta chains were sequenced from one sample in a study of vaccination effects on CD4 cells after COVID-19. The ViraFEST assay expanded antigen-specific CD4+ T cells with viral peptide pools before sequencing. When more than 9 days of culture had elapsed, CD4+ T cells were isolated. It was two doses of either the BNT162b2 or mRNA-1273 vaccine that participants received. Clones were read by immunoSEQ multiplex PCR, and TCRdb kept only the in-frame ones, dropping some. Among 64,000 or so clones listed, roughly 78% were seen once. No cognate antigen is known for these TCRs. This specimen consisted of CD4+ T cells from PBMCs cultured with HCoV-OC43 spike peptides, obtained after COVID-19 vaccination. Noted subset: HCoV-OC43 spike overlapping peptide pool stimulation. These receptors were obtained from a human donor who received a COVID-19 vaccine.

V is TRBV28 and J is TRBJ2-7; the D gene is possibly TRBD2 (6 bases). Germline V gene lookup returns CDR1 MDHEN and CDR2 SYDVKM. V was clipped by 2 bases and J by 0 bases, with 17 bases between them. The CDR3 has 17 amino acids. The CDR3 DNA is TGTGCCAGCAGTTTAAGCTGGGGAGGCGGGCGCTCCTACGAGCAGTACGTC. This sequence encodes CASSLSWGGGRSYEQYV.

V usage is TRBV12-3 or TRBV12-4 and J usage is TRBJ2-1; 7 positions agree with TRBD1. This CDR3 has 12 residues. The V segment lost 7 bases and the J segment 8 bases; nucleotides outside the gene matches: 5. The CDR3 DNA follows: TGTGCCAGCAATAGACAGGGAGATGAGCAGTTCTTC. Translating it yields CASNRQGDEQFF.

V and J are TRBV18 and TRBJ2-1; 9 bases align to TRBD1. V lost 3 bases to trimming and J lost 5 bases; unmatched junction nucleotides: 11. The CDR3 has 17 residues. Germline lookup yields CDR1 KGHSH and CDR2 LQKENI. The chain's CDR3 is CASSPNPGQGIDNEQFF. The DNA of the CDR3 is TGTGCCAGCTCACCCAACCCGGGACAGGGCATTGACAATGAGCAGTTCTTC.

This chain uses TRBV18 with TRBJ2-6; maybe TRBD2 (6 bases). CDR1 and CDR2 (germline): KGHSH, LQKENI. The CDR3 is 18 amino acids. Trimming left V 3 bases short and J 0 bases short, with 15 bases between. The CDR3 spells CASSPNSGGLSGANVLTF. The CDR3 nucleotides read TGTGCCAGCTCACCGAATTCTGGGGGACTCTCTGGGGCCAACGTCCTGACTTTC. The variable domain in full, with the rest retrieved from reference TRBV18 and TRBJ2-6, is NAGVMQNPRHLVRRRGQEARLRCSPMKGHSHVYWYRQLPEEGLKFMVYLQKENIIDESGMPKERFSAEFPKEGPSILRIQQVVRGDSAAYFCASSPNSGGLSGANVLTFGAGSRLTVL.

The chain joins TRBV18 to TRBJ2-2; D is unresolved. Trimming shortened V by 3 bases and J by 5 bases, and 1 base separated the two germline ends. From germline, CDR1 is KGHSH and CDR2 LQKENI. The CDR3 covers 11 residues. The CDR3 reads CASSPTGELFF. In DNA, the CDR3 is TGTGCCAGCTCACCGACCGGGGAGCTGTTTTTT.

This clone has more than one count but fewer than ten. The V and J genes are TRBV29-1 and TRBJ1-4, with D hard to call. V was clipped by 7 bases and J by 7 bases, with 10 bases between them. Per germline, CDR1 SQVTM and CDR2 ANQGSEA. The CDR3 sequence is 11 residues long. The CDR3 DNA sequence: TGCAGCGGTACGACGGGTGAAAAACTGTTTTTT. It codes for CSGTTGEKLFF.